This record looks at one TCR beta chain sequence and its context. Its antigen remains undetermined. Base qualities were left out, and no much larger clone turns up one base away. CD8 naive samples were obtained by positive selection for CCR7 among CD45RO-negative cells, yielding a CD45RA+CCR7+ population from which TemRA cells were excluded. The donors were healthy, HIV-negative adults with no recently reported acute infections or vaccinations. Every donor was a Caucasian adult living in Nashville, Tennessee, USA. Blood was collected by leukapheresis, and PBMCs were isolated by Ficoll-Histopaque density gradient centrifugation and then cryopreserved in liquid nitrogen vapor phase. Analytical flow cytometry was used to check the purity and quantity of each magnetically sorted T cell population. Each sorted fraction had its genomic DNA isolated and then quantified by UV absorbance on a Nanodrop 2000c.

Using the deep immunoSEQ assay, TCR CDR3 regions were amplified from genomic DNA by multiplex PCR. For each cell subset, the extracted genomic DNA was distributed evenly across all wells of several immunoSEQ 96-well plates, and each plate served as one replicate. For sorted subsets, about 200 ng genomic DNA, equal to about 30,000 T cell genomes, was loaded into each replicate PCR. Purified libraries were measured with a Qubit 3.0 fluorometer, size-checked on a Bioanalyzer 2100, and measured again with the KAPA Library Quantification kit. A separate single-read 150-cycle Illumina NextSeq 550 flow cell was used to sequence each immunoSEQ 96-well plate. As for the original processing: The immunoSEQ output contained only junctional sequences without quality scores, so filtering could not match that applied to full-length reads. Sequences were annotated with PyIR, a Python wrapper for IgBLAST v1.9, and V/J genes and CDR3 were assigned using IMGT germline references. Reads were filtered out if the reads had weak V/J assignments (E-value above 1e-6), no CDR3, stop codons, out-of-frame junctions, or ambiguous translated residues. V3J clonotypes were defined as sequences sharing the same inferred V gene, J gene, and CDR3 amino acid sequence. Percentage overlap between repertoires was calculated by dividing the number of shared unique clonotypes by the size of the smaller repertoire. RTK rarefaction, the Chao1 estimator, and Recon v2.1 estimates of unobserved clonotypes were used to assess repertoire richness. For all TCRbeta clonotypes obtained by the gDNA method from several donors, generation probabilities were computed with OLGA. Sourced from immuneACCESS, this table was stored by TCRdb with only in-frame sequences that have V and J called. A share of the clones is absent; for the studies checked, an unresolved V gene accounts for under half, and the remainder has no known explanation. V and J calls and clone size are those listed in that table; D and trimming were worked out from the DNA. The sample includes under 2,000,000 clones, with less than 95% observed a single time. The ten largest clones take up roughly 1.2% of the sample.

Trimming at the junction amounts to 7 bases on V and 7 bases on J, and the germline ends lie 12 bases apart. CDR1 MNHEY and CDR2 SMNVEV were looked up in the germline V gene (reference sequence). The CDR3 measures 12 amino acids from cysteine to phenylalanine. Only the CDR3 DNA is retained, 36 bases long and in frame from the first base. The data belong to a study of shared clonotypes between healthy human individuals (dated by TCRdb to the early 2020s). Notes on the research overall: A few men and a couple of women, aged 18 to 49 years, made up the cohort. Per donor, three plates each were used for CD4 naive and CD4 memory, two for CD8 naive, and one for CD8 memory. To increase sequencing depth and limit assay-specific biases, TCR repertoire library preparation and sequencing were carried out by different laboratories using diverse techniques. To estimate repertoire size and how much clonotype sharing occurs between individuals, the study deeply sequenced the blood TCR repertoires of five or six healthy adults. Between about 0.8 and 9 billion PBMCs per donor were obtained by leukapheresis. Study-wide conclusions, independent of this receptor: Naive subsets generally had larger estimated clonotype richness than memory subsets did. Higher generation probabilities were observed for clonotypes shared by all four sorted-subset donors than for non-shared clonotypes. Because the study included only a small number of donors, the genetic and exposure-history diversity represented was limited. Pairwise subsampling led to the expectation that sequencing depth would affect the degree of clonotype sharing among donors. Rarefaction of sorted-subset datasets indicated incomplete sequencing despite the large sequencing depth. Sharing across a few donors was observed for about 4.8% of naive CD4, 3.5% of naive CD8, 2% to 2.5% of memory CD4, and 0.4% of memory CD8 clonotypes. Sampling was limited to blood, and TCR repertoires in tissue likely differ from TCR repertoires in blood.

The source is a man younger than 30 in good health. This chain is built from TRBV27 and TRBJ2-3; a confident D gene designation cannot be given. The sample comprised naive CD8+ T cells sorted from blood. The label giving this sample's cell subset or site can be read as: CD45RA+CCR7+. The CDR3 region has the sequence CASTPDGNTQYF. The base sequence is TGTGCCAGCACCCCAGATGGGAATACGCAGTATTTT.